This is a list of T cell receptor beta chains from one sample in a study of cytomegalovirus exposure and HLA in healthy donors. TCRdb's copy holds only in-frame clones and misses some; the assay was immunoSEQ multiplex PCR. The sample has 130,000 to 150,000 clones; roughly 91% are singletons. The source material was PBMCs. The source is a woman aged 18-35 years in good health and CMV-seropositive. The CDR3 runs from the conserved cysteine through the conserved F or W. The order of the fields is CDR3 DNA, CDR3 protein, D gene, clone size, V gene, J gene. A D gene is named only where the DNA matches it firmly. A row's size may be missing; if present it is once, few, many or a size class.

CDR3 DNA: TGTGCCAGCAAAATTAAGCGGACCCTCGTCTCGTACGAGCAGTACTTC
CDR3 protein: CASKIKRTLVSYEQYF
D gene: -
clone size: -
V gene: TRBV9
J gene: TRBJ2-7

CDR3 DNA: TGTGCCAGCAGTTCCACGGGAGTTTACCGTCAGCCCCAGCATTTT
CDR3 protein: CASSSTGVYRQPQHF
D gene: -
clone size: -
V gene: TRBV6-5
J gene: TRBJ1-5

CDR3 DNA: TGTGCCAGCAGCTCCAGACTAGCGGGAGTGCTGAATGAGCAGTTCTTC
CDR3 protein: CASSSRLAGVLNEQFF
D gene: TRBD2
clone size: once
V gene: TRBV7-6
J gene: TRBJ2-1

CDR3 DNA: TGTGCCAGCAGCTTACTGGACTTCCCTTCCTACAATGAGCAGTTCTTC
CDR3 protein: CASSLLDFPSYNEQFF
D gene: -
clone size: -
V gene: TRBV7-9
J gene: TRBJ2-1

CDR3 DNA: TGTGCCAGCAGTTTATACAGGGCGAACACCGGGGAGCTGTTTTTT
CDR3 protein: CASSLYRANTGELFF
D gene: -
clone size: -
V gene: TRBV27
J gene: TRBJ2-2

CDR3 DNA: TGCAGCGTTAAGGGACAGGGGGAGTCCAATGAGCAGTTCTTC
CDR3 protein: CSVKGQGESNEQFF
D gene: TRBD1
clone size: -
V gene: TRBV29-1
J gene: TRBJ2-1

CDR3 DNA: TGTGCCAGCAGCTTAAGGGTCAGGGGAAGGAACGAGCAGTACTTC
CDR3 protein: CASSLRVRGRNEQYF
D gene: -
clone size: -
V gene: TRBV13
J gene: TRBJ2-7

CDR3 DNA: TGTGCCAGCAGCCTAATTGGACTAGCGGGAGGGACGAACACCGGGGAGCTGTTTTTT
CDR3 protein: CASSLIGLAGGTNTGELFF
D gene: TRBD2
clone size: -
V gene: TRBV5-4
J gene: TRBJ2-2

CDR3 DNA: TGTGCCAGCAGAAGAGGTAGCGAGGATGAGCAGTTCTTC
CDR3 protein: CASRRGSEDEQFF
D gene: -
clone size: -
V gene: TRBV25-1
J gene: TRBJ2-1

CDR3 DNA: TGTGCCAGCAGGAAACAGGGTGAAGAGACCCAGTACTTC
CDR3 protein: CASRKQGEETQYF
D gene: -
clone size: -
V gene: TRBV6-5
J gene: TRBJ2-5

CDR3 DNA: TGTGCCACCAGCAGAGCGAGCACCTACGAGCAGTACTTC
CDR3 protein: CATSRASTYEQYF
D gene: -
clone size: -
V gene: TRBV15
J gene: TRBJ2-7

CDR3 DNA: TGTGCCGCCGGGACTACATCCTACAATGAGCAGTTCTTC
CDR3 protein: CAAGTTSYNEQFF
D gene: TRBD2
clone size: -
V gene: TRBV10-3
J gene: TRBJ2-1

CDR3 DNA: TGCGCCAGCAGCCAAGCCCCTCTCAGGCGAGGGACTGGGGCCAACGTCCTGACTTTC
CDR3 protein: CASSQAPLRRGTGANVLTF
D gene: -
clone size: -
V gene: TRBV4-1
J gene: TRBJ2-6

CDR3 DNA: TGCAGCGTGGTGGGGACAGGGAGGGTCGGCTACACCTTC
CDR3 protein: CSVVGTGRVGYTF
D gene: TRBD1
clone size: -
V gene: TRBV29-1
J gene: TRBJ1-2

CDR3 DNA: TGTGCCAGCAGTTTATACTCGACAGGGGGTTGGTACGAGCAGTACTTC
CDR3 protein: CASSLYSTGGWYEQYF
D gene: TRBD1
clone size: once
V gene: TRBV28
J gene: TRBJ2-7

CDR3 DNA: TGTGCCAGCAGCGGGGGACTAGGTACGGCGGATACGCAGTATTTT
CDR3 protein: CASSGGLGTADTQYF
D gene: TRBD2
clone size: -
V gene: TRBV11-3
J gene: TRBJ2-3

CDR3 DNA: TGTGCCAGCAGTGCCGGGACTAGCGGGGGGTTCTACGAGCAGTACTTC
CDR3 protein: CASSAGTSGGFYEQYF
D gene: TRBD2
clone size: -
V gene: TRBV27
J gene: TRBJ2-7

CDR3 DNA: TGTGCCAGCAGCCCACTAGCGTCAACCTACAATGAGCAGTTCTTC
CDR3 protein: CASSPLASTYNEQFF
D gene: TRBD2
clone size: -
V gene: TRBV7-2
J gene: TRBJ2-1

CDR3 DNA: TGTGCCTGGAGTAGAGCTAGCGGGTTTGAAGATACGCAGTATTTT
CDR3 protein: CAWSRASGFEDTQYF
D gene: TRBD2
clone size: -
V gene: TRBV30
J gene: TRBJ2-3